The source of this TCR beta chain is a study of Ad26.COV2.S vaccination and SARS-CoV-2 variants. Across the study: Donor joined the COV1001 Ad26.COV2.S trial arm.

This sample's treatment: around 19 received Ad26.COV2.S at low or high dose, single or two shots; a few received placebo; per-sample allocation not given. Sampling happened 63 days after the first vaccine or placebo injection. Remarks on this clone: Its antigen is still unknown.

General study findings and limits: Measurement of non-spike TCR breadth gave similar results in vaccine and placebo recipients.

This CDR3 contains 16 residues. V gave up 5 bases and J gave up 2 bases; unmatched junction bases: 7. Germline assignment: CDR1 SNHLY and CDR2 FYNNEI. Assay: immunoSEQ multiplex PCR; the TCRdb copy retains only in-frame clones and omits some. The table has approximately 300,000 clones, around 83% seen once; the top ten hold approximately 2%. The TCR comes from a person aged 18 to 59 who received the Ad26.COV2.S COVID-19 vaccine or a placebo. The sequences come from peripheral blood, collected in a trial of Ad26.COV2.S vaccine versus placebo. The V call is TRBV2, the J call TRBJ1-5; 9 positions match TRBD1. The CDR3 DNA follows: TGTGCCAGCAGTCAGACAGGGGGACCGGGCAATCAGCCCCAGCATTTT. It encodes CASSQTGGPGNQPQHF.